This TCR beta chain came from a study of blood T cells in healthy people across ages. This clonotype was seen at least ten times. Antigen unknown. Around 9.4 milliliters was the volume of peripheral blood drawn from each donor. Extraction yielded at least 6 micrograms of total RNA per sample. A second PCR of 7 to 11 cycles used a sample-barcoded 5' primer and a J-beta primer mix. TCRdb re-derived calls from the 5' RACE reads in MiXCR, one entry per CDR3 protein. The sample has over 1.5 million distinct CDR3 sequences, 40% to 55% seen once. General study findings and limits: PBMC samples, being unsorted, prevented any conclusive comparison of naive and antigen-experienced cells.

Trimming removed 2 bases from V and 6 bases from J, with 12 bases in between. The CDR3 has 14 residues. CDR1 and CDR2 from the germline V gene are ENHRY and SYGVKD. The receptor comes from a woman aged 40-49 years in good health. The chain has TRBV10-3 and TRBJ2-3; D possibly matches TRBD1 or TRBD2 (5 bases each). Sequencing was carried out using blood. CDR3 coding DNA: TGTGCCATCAGTGAGGAGGGGTCTGTTGATACGCAGTATTTT. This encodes CAISEEGSVDTQYF.